This is a list of T cell receptor beta chains from one sample in a study of shared clonotypes between healthy human individuals. The method was immunoSEQ multiplex PCR; TCRdb's version includes in-frame clones alone and lacks a portion of them. The table records about 340,000 clones, more than 60% of them present only once. Sequencing was done on a sample of memory CD4+ T cells sorted from blood. The receptor source for this set is a man between 25 and 39 years old in good health. Both conserved end residues are part of each CDR3. The D gene is left open where the match is weak. Clone size is given for some rows only: seen once, a few or many times, or a class if the clone is expanded.

TRBV2	TRBJ2-3	TRBD1	16	.	TGTGCCAGCACCCAACAGTCCTGGACAGGTACAGATACGCAGTATTTT	CASTQQSWTGTDTQYF
TRBV7-6	TRBJ2-1	.	12	.	TGTGCCAGCAGCCCTGACTACAATGAGCAGTTCTTC	CASSPDYNEQFF
TRBV7-6	TRBJ2-2	.	16	once	TGTGCCAGCAGCTTACAGTTTCTGGATGGCACCGGGGAGCTGTTTTTT	CASSLQFLDGTGELFF
TRBV19	TRBJ2-3	.	16	.	TGTGCCAGTAGTCTAAAGGGCGGTTTCTTCACAGATACGCAGTATTTT	CASSLKGGFFTDTQYF
TRBV5-1	TRBJ2-1	TRBD2	17	.	TGCGCCAGCAGCCTATGGACTAGCGGGAGATCCTACAATGAGCAGTTCTTC	CASSLWTSGRSYNEQFF
TRBV7-9	TRBJ1-1	.	16	.	TGTGCCAGCAGCCACTCTCAGGGACACCTGAACACTGAAGCTTTCTTT	CASSHSQGHLNTEAFF
TRBV27	TRBJ1-2	.	12	.	TGTGCCAGCAGTTTATTCTCACAGGGCTACACCTTC	CASSLFSQGYTF
TRBV6-1	TRBJ2-5	TRBD2	18	.	TGTGCCAGCAGTGAAGCAGGATCTTTAGCGGGAGCTTTAGAGACCCAGTACTTC	CASSEAGSLAGALETQYF
TRBV2	TRBJ2-4	TRBD2	18	.	TGTGCCAGCAGCCTCACTAGCGGGAGGAGGTTAGCCAAAAACATTCAGTACTTC	CASSLTSGRRLAKNIQYF
TRBV5-1	TRBJ2-3	TRBD2	16	.	TGCGCCAGCAGCTTCAACCGGCGGGAGGGCACAGATACGCAGTATTTT	CASSFNRREGTDTQYF
TRBV18	TRBJ2-3	.	14	.	TGTGCCAGCTCACCAATCGATAGCACAGATACGCAGTATTTT	CASSPIDSTDTQYF
TRBV2	TRBJ2-7	.	16	.	TGTGCCAGCAGTTTACCTGTCGGGGCCTACTCCTACGAGCAGTACTTC	CASSLPVGAYSYEQYF
TRBV10-3	TRBJ2-7	.	13	.	TGTGCCATCAGCCCACTGGAATACTTAGAGCAGTACTTC	CAISPLEYLEQYF
TRBV5-6	TRBJ1-1	TRBD1	12	.	TGTGCCAGCAGCTTGGGACAGGGCCCAGCTTTCTTT	CASSLGQGPAFF
TRBV18	TRBJ1-2	.	15	.	TGTGCCAGCTCACCATTAGTAGGGGACCCAAGGGGCTACACCTTC	CASSPLVGDPRGYTF
TRBV9	TRBJ2-2	.	12	few	TGTGCCAGCAGCGTAGGGGTCGGGGAGCTGTTTTTT	CASSVGVGELFF
TRBV4-1	TRBJ1-2	.	15	.	TGCGCCAGCAGCCAAGAGCTGGGCAGGGGCTATGGCTACACCTTC	CASSQELGRGYGYTF
TRBV30	TRBJ2-7	.	11	.	TGTGCCTGGAGTGTAAAGTGGGTACGGTACTTC	CAWSVKWVRYF
TRBV7-3	TRBJ1-1	TRBD1	14	few	TGTGCCAGCAGAACAGGGGGCGCGGCCACTGAAGCTTTCTTT	CASRTGGAATEAFF
TRBV10-3	TRBJ1-5	.	16	.	TGTGCCATCAGTGAGGTGGCAGGGGCTCTCGGGGGGCCCCAGCATTTT	CAISEVAGALGGPQHF
TRBV28	TRBJ1-2	.	15	.	TGTGCCAGCAGTCCTTCGGAGCCTGGCAACTATGGCTACACCTTC	CASSPSEPGNYGYTF
TRBV7-8	TRBJ1-1	.	21	.	TGTGCCAGCAGCAATAGCAGGGGTTTAGGGTCCCGCGGCTCCATGAACACTGAAGCTTTCTTT	CASSNSRGLGSRGSMNTEAFF
TRBV5-4	TRBJ1-1	.	15	.	TGTGCCAGCAGCCCCGGTGGGATTTCGAACACTGAAGCTTTCTTT	CASSPGGISNTEAFF
TRBV10-3	TRBJ2-2	.	15	.	TGTGCCATCAGTGGGACTGTTGGTGGCACCGGGGAGCTGTTTTTT	CAISGTVGGTGELFF
TRBV2	TRBJ2-7	.	13	many	TGTGCCAGCAACCCTAGGACCTCCTACGAGCAGTACTTC	CASNPRTSYEQYF
TRBV7-2	TRBJ2-1	.	11	.	TGTGCCAGCAGCTTTTTCGATGAGCAGTTCTTC	CASSFFDEQFF
TRBV5-1	TRBJ1-1	.	13	once	TGCGCCAGCAGCCCCCACGTGGGGACTGAAGCTTTCTTT	CASSPHVGTEAFF